Listed here are 2 T cell receptor beta chains from one sample, sequenced in a study of shared clonotypes between healthy human individuals (dated by TCRdb to the early 2020s). To prepare the library, the immunoSEQ multiplex PCR assay was applied. The table was pulled from immuneACCESS by TCRdb, which kept in-frame rearrangements only. Such tables lose some clones; where checked, under half of the loss comes from unresolved V genes, and the rest has no known cause. The sample table contains roughly 2 million clones; only one count was recorded for roughly 94% of them. The ten largest make up roughly 0.13% of the sample. Sequencing used naive CD4+ T cells sorted from blood. In the paper's terms, the cell subset or site label means: CD45RA+ positively selected. The receptors were sampled from a man between 18 and 35 years old in good health.

The J gene is TRBJ2-5, the V gene TRBV10-3, with D possibly matching TRBD2 (5 bases). The CDR3 has 15 residues. Trimming pared 3 bases from V and 2 bases from J, leaving 13 bases between. CDR1 is ENHRY and CDR2 is SYGVKD in the germline V gene. CDR3: CAISDGSASQETQYF. CDR3 nucleotides: TGTGCCATCAGTGACGGTAGCGCGTCGCAAGAGACCCAGTACTTC.

This clone was recorded only once. The V call is TRBV18, the J call TRBJ2-7, with D perhaps TRBD1 or TRBD2 (5 bases each). Trimming took off 5 bases at V and 5 bases at J, with 13 bases between the two ends. The CDR3 spans 13 residues. Per germline, CDR1 KGHSH and CDR2 LQKENI. The DNA for the CDR3 is TGTGCCAGCTCATCCCGGGACGCCCACGAGCAGTACTTC. Its translation: CASSSRDAHEQYF. Full variable domain (rest looked up from reference TRBV18 and TRBJ2-7): NAGVMQNPRHLVRRRGQEARLRCSPMKGHSHVYWYRQLPEEGLKFMVYLQKENIIDESGMPKERFSAEFPKEGPSILRIQQVVRGDSAAYFCASSSRDAHEQYFGPGTRLTVT.